The rows below give T cell receptor beta chains drawn from one sample of a study of identical twins. TCRdb re-derived calls from the 5' RACE reads in MiXCR, one entry per CDR3 protein. This repertoire shows around 490,000 distinct CDR3 sequences, roughly an eighth found once; its top ten account for approximately 0.9%. These data are also associated with another study on yellow fever vaccine responses in identical twins.

The sequenced material came from CD4+ T cells sorted from blood. The receptors shown here come from a woman under 30 in good health. CDR3s include the opening cysteine and the closing phenylalanine or tryptophan. The order of the fields is D gene, V gene, clone size, J gene, CDR3 DNA, CDR3 protein. A D gene is named only where the DNA matches it firmly. Not every row has a clone size; where given, it reads once, few, many or a size class.

>TRBD2|TRBV28|-|TRBJ2-1
TGTGCCAGCAGCCCCACTAGCGGGGGCAAGTTCTTC
CASSPTSGGKFF
>-|TRBV29-1|few|TRBJ2-7
TGCAGCGTTCGGGACGGACCCTACGAGCAGTACTTC
CSVRDGPYEQYF
>TRBD1|TRBV5-1|few|TRBJ1-5
TGCGCCAGCAGCCCGGGACAGCTTAGCAATCAGCCCCAGCATTTT
CASSPGQLSNQPQHF
>TRBD2|TRBV29-1|-|TRBJ2-7
TGCAGCGTTGAAGATCTAGGGCTAGCGGGCTCCTACGAGCAGTACTTC
CSVEDLGLAGSYEQYF
>-|TRBV14|few|TRBJ2-1
TGTGCCAGCAGCCAGGCGGGTAGCTCCTACAATGAGCAGTTCTTC
CASSQAGSSYNEQFF
>-|TRBV6-1|few|TRBJ2-1
TGTGCCAGCAGTGCCCTAGCGCAACGCTCCTACAATGAGCAGTTCTTC
CASSALAQRSYNEQFF
>-|TRBV2|few|TRBJ2-2
TGTGCCAGCAGGGAAGACGGGGAGCTGTTTTTT
CASREDGELFF
>TRBD1|TRBV7-7|-|TRBJ2-7
TGTGCTAGCAGCTTAAAGACAGGGGGCATGGGCGAGCAGTACTTC
CASSLKTGGMGEQYF
>TRBD2|TRBV20-1|few|TRBJ2-2
TGCAGTGCTAGAGTTAGCGGGAGAATCGGGGAGCTGTTTTTT
CSARVSGRIGELFF
>-|TRBV20-1|-|TRBJ2-3
TGCAGTGCCCCCGAGGTCGCAGATACGCAGTATTTT
CSAPEVADTQYF
>-|TRBV27|-|TRBJ2-5
TGTGCCAGCATCTCATTAGGCCAGCCAGAGACCCAGTACTTC
CASISLGQPETQYF
>TRBD1|TRBV9|few|TRBJ2-6
TGTGCCAGCAGCGTGGGGGACAGGGTCTCTGGGGCCAACGTCCTGACTTTC
CASSVGDRVSGANVLTF
>-|TRBV20-1|-|TRBJ1-2
TGCAGTGCTAGAGCTAACTATGGCTACACCTTC
CSARANYGYTF
>-|TRBV28|few|TRBJ2-7
TGTGCCAGCAGTTTATACCGGGGGGCTATATACGAGCAGTACTTC
CASSLYRGAIYEQYF
>TRBD2|TRBV24-1|-|TRBJ2-1
TGTGCCACCAGCCTTAGCGGGAGTGAGCAGTTCTTC
CATSLSGSEQFF
>-|TRBV2|many|TRBJ2-1
TGTGCCAGCGGGGGGGGCCTCAGGGAGCAGTTCTTC
CASGGGLREQFF
>TRBD1|TRBV29-1|few|TRBJ2-1
TGCAGCGTTGCCGCGGGGACAGGGACCAACAATGAGCAGTTCTTC
CSVAAGTGTNNEQFF
>-|TRBV6-2/TRBV6-3|few|TRBJ2-2
TGTGCCAGCAGTTGGCAGGGCTTCGGGGAGCTGTTTTTT
CASSWQGFGELFF
>TRBD2|TRBV7-8|few|TRBJ2-1
TGTGCCAGCAGCTTAGCGGGACTAGCGGGAGGGCAGTTCTTC
CASSLAGLAGGQFF
>-|TRBV29-1|few|TRBJ2-3
TGCAGCGTTGGGGGTACTCCAAGCACAGATACGCAGTATTTT
CSVGGTPSTDTQYF
>-|TRBV4-2|-|TRBJ2-5
TGTGCCAGCAGCCAAGTCGGCGCGAAGACCCAGTACTTC
CASSQVGAKTQYF
>-|TRBV5-1|few|TRBJ2-1
TGCGCCAGCAGCTTGGATGCGCAGAGGAATGAGCAGTTCTTC
CASSLDAQRNEQFF
>-|TRBV7-6|-|TRBJ1-1
TGTGCCAGCAGACTCCAGCAGAACACTGAAGCTTTCTTT
CASRLQQNTEAFF
>-|TRBV28|-|TRBJ2-5
TGTGCCAGCAGTTTGACACAGGTGGCCCAAGAGACCCAGTACTTC
CASSLTQVAQETQYF
>-|TRBV3-1|-|TRBJ2-3
TGTGCCAGCAGCCAAGGAGGGGGGAACACAGATACGCAGTATTTT
CASSQGGGNTDTQYF
>-|TRBV20-1|-|TRBJ2-7
TGCAGTGCTAGAGATAAGGGGACTTCTCCATACGAGCAGTACTTC
CSARDKGTSPYEQYF
>-|TRBV3-1|few|TRBJ2-7
TGTGCCAGCAGCCCGTTACAACTAAACTACGAGCAGTACTTC
CASSPLQLNYEQYF
>-|TRBV28|-|TRBJ1-5
TGTGCCAGCAGTTTTCCCCAGGTCAGGGCGGGCAATCAGCCCCAGCATTTT
CASSFPQVRAGNQPQHF
>-|TRBV5-1|few|TRBJ2-1
TGCGCCAGCAGCTTGTCCCTGGGACCCAGCTCCTACAATGAGCAGTTCTTC
CASSLSLGPSSYNEQFF
>-|TRBV10-3|-|TRBJ2-5
TGTGCCATCAGTGAGTCCCTAGGGGTAGAGACCCAGTACTTC
CAISESLGVETQYF
>-|TRBV11-2|few|TRBJ2-7
TGTGCCAGCCGCGTGGGACAATATGAGGGGTCTGCCTCCTACGAGCAGTACTTC
CASRVGQYEGSASYEQYF
>-|TRBV4-3|few|TRBJ2-6
TGCGCCAGCAGCCAAGATCGGATCTCTGGGGCCAACGTCCTGACTTTC
CASSQDRISGANVLTF
>-|TRBV20-1|few|TRBJ2-7
TGCAGTGGGCGAACAGGGCTCACATTCTACGAGCAGTACTTC
CSGRTGLTFYEQYF
>TRBD1|TRBV12-3/TRBV12-4|-|TRBJ2-7
TGTGCCAGCAGTCGTAACGACAGGGTCCACGAGCAGTACTTC
CASSRNDRVHEQYF
>TRBD1|TRBV6-2/TRBV6-3|many|TRBJ1-1
TGTGCCAGCAGGAGAACAGGGGGCACTGAAGCTTTCTTT
CASRRTGGTEAFF
>-|TRBV6-1|few|TRBJ2-3
TGTGCCAGCAGGCATCCTATCGCAGATACGCAGTATTTT
CASRHPIADTQYF
>TRBD2|TRBV7-9|many|TRBJ2-2
TGTGCCAGCAGCCGGGGACTAGCAGACACCGGGGAGCTGTTTTTT
CASSRGLADTGELFF